This TCR beta chain was recorded in a study of blood T cell repertoires in COVID-19. Study-level background: Researchers got acute and convalescent COVID-19 samples from the United States, Italy and Spain. In each case, the material was cDNA or gDNA derived from T cells, B-cell-depleted T cells, or PBMCs.

This clone turned up a few times. Germline loops: CDR1 SGHNT, CDR2 YYREEE (reference sequence). V shed 4 bases and J shed 9 bases, with 14 bases lying between them. This CDR3 is 14 amino acids long. Sequencing used immunoSEQ multiplex PCR; TCRdb keeps in-frame clones, though not all of them. The sample has tens of thousands of clones; about 90% are singletons. The chain carries TRBV5-4 and TRBJ1-6, with D tentatively TRBD1 (5 bases). Sequencing used peripheral blood. This sequence was found in a human donor in a cohort sampled during active COVID-19. CDR3 bases: TGTGCCAGCAGCCAGGTGGGGGGGTTTTCACCCCTCCACTTT. It specifies CASSQVGGFSPLHF.